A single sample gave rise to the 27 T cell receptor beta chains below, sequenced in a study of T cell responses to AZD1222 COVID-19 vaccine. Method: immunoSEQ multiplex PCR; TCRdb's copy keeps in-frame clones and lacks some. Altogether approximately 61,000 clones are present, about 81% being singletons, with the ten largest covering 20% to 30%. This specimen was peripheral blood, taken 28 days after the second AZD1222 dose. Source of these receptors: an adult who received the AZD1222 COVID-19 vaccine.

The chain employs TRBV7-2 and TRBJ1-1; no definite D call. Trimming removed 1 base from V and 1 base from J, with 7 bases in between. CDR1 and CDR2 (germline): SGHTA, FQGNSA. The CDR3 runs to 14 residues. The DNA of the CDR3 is TGTGCCAGCAGCTTAGGACACCAGAACACTGAAGCTTTCTTT. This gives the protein CASSLGHQNTEAFF.

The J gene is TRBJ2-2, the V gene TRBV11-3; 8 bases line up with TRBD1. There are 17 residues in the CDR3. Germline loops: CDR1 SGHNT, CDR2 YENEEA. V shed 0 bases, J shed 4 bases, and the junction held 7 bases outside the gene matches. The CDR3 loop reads CASSLEVRGRGTGELFF. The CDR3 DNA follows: TGTGCCAGCAGCTTAGAGGTCAGGGGGCGCGGCACCGGGGAGCTGTTTTTT.

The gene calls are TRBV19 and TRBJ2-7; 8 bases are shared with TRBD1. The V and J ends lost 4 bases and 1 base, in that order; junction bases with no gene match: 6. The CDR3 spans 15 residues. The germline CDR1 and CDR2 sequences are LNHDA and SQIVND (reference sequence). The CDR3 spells CASSKSGTGSYEQYF. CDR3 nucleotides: TGTGCCAGTAGTAAGTCCGGGACAGGATCCTACGAGCAGTACTTC.

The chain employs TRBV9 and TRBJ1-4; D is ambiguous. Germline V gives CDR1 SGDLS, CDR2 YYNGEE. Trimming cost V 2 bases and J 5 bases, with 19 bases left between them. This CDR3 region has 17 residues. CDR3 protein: CASSVGWAGAPNEKLFF. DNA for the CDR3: TGTGCCAGCAGCGTGGGGTGGGCGGGAGCACCCAATGAAAAACTGTTTTTT.

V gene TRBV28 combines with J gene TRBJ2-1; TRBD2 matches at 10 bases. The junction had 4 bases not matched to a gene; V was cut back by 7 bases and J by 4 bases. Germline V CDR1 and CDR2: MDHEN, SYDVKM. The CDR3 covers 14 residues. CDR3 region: CASITSGTYNEQFF. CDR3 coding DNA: TGTGCCAGCATCACTAGCGGGACTTACAATGAGCAGTTCTTC. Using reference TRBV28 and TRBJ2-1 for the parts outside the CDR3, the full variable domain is DVKVTQSSRYLVKRTGEKVFLECVQDMDHENMFWYRQDPGLGLRLIYFSYDVKMKEKGDIPEGYSVSREKKERFSLILESASTNQTSMYLCASITSGTYNEQFFGPGTRLTVL.

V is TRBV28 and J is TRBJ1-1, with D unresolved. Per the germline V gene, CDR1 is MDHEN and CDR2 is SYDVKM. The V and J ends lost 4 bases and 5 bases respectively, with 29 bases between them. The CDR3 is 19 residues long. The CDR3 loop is CASSSLRGGRSGSRTEAFF. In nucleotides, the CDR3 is TGTGCCAGCAGTTCCCTGCGGGGAGGGAGGTCAGGATCTCGGACTGAAGCTTTCTTT.

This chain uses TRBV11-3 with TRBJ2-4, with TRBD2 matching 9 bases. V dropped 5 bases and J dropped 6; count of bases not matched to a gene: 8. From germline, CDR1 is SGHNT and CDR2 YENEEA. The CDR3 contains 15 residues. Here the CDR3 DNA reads TGTGCCAGCAGCGAATCCGGGACTAGCTTAAACATTCAGTACTTC. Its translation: CASSESGTSLNIQYF.

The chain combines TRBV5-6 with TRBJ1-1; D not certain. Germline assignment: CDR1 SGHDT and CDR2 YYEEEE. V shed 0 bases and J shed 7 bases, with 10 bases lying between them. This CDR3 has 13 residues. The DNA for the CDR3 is TGTGCCAGCAGCTTGGTAACCCCAGGTGAAGCTTTCTTT. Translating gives CASSLVTPGEAFF.

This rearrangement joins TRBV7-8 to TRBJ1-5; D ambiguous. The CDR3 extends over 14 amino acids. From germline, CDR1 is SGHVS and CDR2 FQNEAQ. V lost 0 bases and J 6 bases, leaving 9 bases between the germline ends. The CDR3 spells CASSLALESQPQHF. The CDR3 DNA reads TGTGCCAGCAGCTTAGCTTTAGAATCTCAGCCCCAGCATTTT.

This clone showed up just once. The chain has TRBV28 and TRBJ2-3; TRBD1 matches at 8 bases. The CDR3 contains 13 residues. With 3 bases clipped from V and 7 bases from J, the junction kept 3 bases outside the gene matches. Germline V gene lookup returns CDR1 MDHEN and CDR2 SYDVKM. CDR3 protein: CASSFQGANTQYF. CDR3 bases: TGTGCCAGCAGTTTCCAGGGGGCGAATACGCAGTATTTT.

DNA of the CDR3: TGCGCCAGCAGCTTGGCTCCGGGACAGCTACAAGAGACCCAGTACTTC. It specifies CASSLAPGQLQETQYF. The chain is built from TRBV5-1 and TRBJ2-5, with 7 bases fitting TRBD1. V shed 0 bases and J 2 bases; nucleotides not matched to a gene: 7. This CDR3 spans 16 amino acids. Germline CDR1 is SGHRS and CDR2 is YFSETQ.

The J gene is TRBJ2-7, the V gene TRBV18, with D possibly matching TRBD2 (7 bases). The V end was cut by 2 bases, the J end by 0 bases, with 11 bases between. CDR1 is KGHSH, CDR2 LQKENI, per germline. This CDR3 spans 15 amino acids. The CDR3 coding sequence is TGTGCCAGCTCACCAGGGGGGGCCCTCTCCTACGAGCAGTACTTC. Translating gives CASSPGGALSYEQYF.

The CDR3 loop reads CASSLAAGNTIYF. The CDR3 region has the DNA TGTGCCAGCAGCTTGGCCGCGGGAAACACCATATATTTT. This sequence joins TRBV5-6 and TRBJ1-3; D gene ambiguous. Germline lookup yields CDR1 SGHDT and CDR2 YYEEEE. Trimming removed 0 bases at V and 4 bases at J, with 5 bases between. The CDR3 extends over 13 amino acids.

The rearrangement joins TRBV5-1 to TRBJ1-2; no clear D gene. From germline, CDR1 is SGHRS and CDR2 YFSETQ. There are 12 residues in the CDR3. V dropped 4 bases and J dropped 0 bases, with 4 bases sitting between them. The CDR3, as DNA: TGCGCCAGCAGCACAGCTAACTATGGCTACACCTTC. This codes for CASSTANYGYTF. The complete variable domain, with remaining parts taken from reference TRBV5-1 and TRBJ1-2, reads KAGVTQTPRYLIKTRGQQVTLSCSPISGHRSVSWYQQTPGQGLQFLFEYFSETQRNKGNFPGRFSGRQFSNSRSEMNVSTLELGDSALYLCASSTANYGYTFGSGTRLTVV.

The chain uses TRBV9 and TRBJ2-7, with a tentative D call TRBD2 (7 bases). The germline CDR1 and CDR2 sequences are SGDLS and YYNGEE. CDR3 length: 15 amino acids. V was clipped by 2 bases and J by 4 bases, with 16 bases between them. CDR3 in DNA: TGTGCCAGCAGCGTGTTGCCCGGGGGGCCTTACGAGCAGTACTTC. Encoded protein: CASSVLPGGPYEQYF.

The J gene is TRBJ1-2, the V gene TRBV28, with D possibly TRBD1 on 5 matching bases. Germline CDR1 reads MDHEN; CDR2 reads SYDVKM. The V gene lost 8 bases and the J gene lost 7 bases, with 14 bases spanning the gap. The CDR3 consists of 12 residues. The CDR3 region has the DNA TGTGCCAGCGGGAATAAGGGGTTTGGCTACACCTTC. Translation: CASGNKGFGYTF.

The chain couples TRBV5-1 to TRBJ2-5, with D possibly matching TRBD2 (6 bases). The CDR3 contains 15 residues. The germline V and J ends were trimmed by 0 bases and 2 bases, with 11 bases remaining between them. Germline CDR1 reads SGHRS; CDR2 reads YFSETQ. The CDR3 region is CASSLAETRQETQYF. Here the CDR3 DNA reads TGCGCCAGCAGCTTGGCCGAGACTAGACAAGAGACCCAGTACTTC.

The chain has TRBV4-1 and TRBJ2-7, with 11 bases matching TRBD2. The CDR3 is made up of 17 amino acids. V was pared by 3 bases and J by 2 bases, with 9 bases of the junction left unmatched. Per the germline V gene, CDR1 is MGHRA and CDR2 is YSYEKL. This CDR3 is CASSQRAGLADTYEQYF. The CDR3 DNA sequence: TGCGCCAGCAGCCAGAGAGCGGGACTAGCGGACACCTACGAGCAGTACTTC.

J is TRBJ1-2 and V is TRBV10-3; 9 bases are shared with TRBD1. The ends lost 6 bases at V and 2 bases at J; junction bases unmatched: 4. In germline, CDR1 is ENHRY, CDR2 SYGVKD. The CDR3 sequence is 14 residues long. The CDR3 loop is CAISSGQGNYGYTF. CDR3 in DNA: TGTGCCATCAGCTCGGGACAGGGAAACTATGGCTACACCTTC.

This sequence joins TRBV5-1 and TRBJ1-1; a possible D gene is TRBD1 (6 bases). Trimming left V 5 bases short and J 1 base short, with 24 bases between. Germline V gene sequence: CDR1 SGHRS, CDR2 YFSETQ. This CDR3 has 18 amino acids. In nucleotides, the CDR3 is TGCGCCAGCAGGGACGGATGGACAGCCCTAACGCCGAACACTGAAGCTTTCTTT. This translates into CASRDGWTALTPNTEAFF.

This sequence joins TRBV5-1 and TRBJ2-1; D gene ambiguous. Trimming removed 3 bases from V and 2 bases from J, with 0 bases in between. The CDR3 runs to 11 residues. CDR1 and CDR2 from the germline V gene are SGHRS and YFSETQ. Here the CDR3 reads CASSSYNEQFF. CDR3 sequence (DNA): TGCGCCAGCAGCTCCTACAATGAGCAGTTCTTC.

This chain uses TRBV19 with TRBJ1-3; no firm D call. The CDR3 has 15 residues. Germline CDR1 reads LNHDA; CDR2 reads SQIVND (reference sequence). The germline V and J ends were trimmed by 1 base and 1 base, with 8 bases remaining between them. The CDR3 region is CASSIGAASGNTIYF. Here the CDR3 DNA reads TGTGCCAGTAGTATAGGGGCCGCTTCTGGAAACACCATATATTTT.

Here the CDR3 DNA reads TGTGCCAGCAGCTTAGTCGTGGGAGCGGGAGGGGCCGAGCAGTACTTC. Translation gives CASSLVVGAGGAEQYF. V and J are TRBV7-8 and TRBJ2-7, with TRBD2 matching 10 bases. Germline loops: CDR1 SGHVS, CDR2 FQNEAQ. V lost 1 base to trimming and J lost 6 bases; unmatched junction nucleotides: 9. The CDR3 length is 16 residues.

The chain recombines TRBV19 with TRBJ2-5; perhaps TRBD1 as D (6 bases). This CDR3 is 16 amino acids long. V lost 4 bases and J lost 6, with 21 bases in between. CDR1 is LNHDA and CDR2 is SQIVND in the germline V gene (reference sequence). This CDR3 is CASSTITGSNRQTQYF. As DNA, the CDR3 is TGTGCCAGTAGTACCATCACAGGGTCAAACCGGCAGACCCAGTACTTC.

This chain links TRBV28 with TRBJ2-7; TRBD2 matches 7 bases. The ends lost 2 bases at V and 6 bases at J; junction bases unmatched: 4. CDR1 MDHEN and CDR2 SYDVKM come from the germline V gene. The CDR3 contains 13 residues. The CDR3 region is CASSLAGELEQYF. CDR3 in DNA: TGTGCCAGCAGTTTAGCGGGAGAGCTCGAGCAGTACTTC.

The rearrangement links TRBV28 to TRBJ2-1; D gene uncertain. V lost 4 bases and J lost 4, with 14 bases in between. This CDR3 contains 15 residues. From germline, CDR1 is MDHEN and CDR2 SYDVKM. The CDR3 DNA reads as TGTGCCAGCAGTTCACACCGTAGGTCGTACAATGAGCAGTTCTTC. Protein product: CASSSHRRSYNEQFF.

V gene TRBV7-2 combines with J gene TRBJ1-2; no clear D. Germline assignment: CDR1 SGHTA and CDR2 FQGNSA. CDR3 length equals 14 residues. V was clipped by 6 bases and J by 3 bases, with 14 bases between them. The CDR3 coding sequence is TGTGCCAGCAGTCAATACGCGGGAGACTATGGCTACACCTTC. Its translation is CASSQYAGDYGYTF.